A single sample is the source of the 20 T cell receptor beta chains below, sequenced in a study of T cells in Graves' hyperthyroidism and ophthalmopathy. It was RNA transcripts that yielded the amplified TCR beta CDR3 regions. The TCR CDR3 first-round RT-PCR relied on the HTBI primer set. MiXCR, run by TCRdb on the multiplex PCR reads, gives a single entry per CDR3 protein. This sample has around 430,000 distinct CDR3 sequences, with about 15% found just once. The source material was blood. Receptors originate from a woman aged 30 to 39 with Graves' hyperthyroidism.

This chain connects TRBV15 to TRBJ2-5; D is uncertain. Germline V gives CDR1 LNHNV, CDR2 YYDKDF (reference sequence). V was pared by 5 bases and J by 4 bases, with 14 bases between. The CDR3 contains 14 residues. The CDR3 DNA follows: TGTGCCACCAGCCTTGAGTACCCACCAGAGACCCAGTACTTC. It encodes CATSLEYPPETQYF.

At least ten counts were recorded for this clonotype. The chain has TRBV6-1 and TRBJ2-1, with 9 positions matching TRBD1. CDR1 is MNHNS and CDR2 is SASEGT in the germline V gene. The length of the CDR3 is 15 residues. V trimming: 3 bases; J trimming: 0 bases; junction bases outside the gene matches: 0. The CDR3 spells CASSETGGSYNEQFF. The CDR3 nucleotides are TGTGCCAGCAGTGAGACAGGGGGCTCCTACAATGAGCAGTTCTTC.

There are many counts of this clonotype. The rearrangement uses TRBV18 and TRBJ2-5, with 8 bases identical to TRBD2. Germline-derived CDR1 and CDR2 are KGHSH and LQKENI. V was clipped by 3 bases and J by 3 bases; unmatched bases: 3. The CDR3 spans 14 residues. The CDR3 coding sequence is TGTGCCAGCTCACCCCGGACTAGCAAAGAGACCCAGTACTTC. It translates to CASSPRTSKETQYF.

The rearrangement joins TRBV4-1 to TRBJ2-3, with 10 bases aligning to TRBD2. CDR3 length equals 16 residues. CDR1 is MGHRA, CDR2 YSYEKL, per germline. V trimming: 4 bases; J trimming: 5 bases; junction bases outside the gene matches: 9. The CDR3 spells CASSREKAGGLDTQYF. CDR3 in DNA: TGCGCCAGCAGCCGAGAGAAAGCGGGAGGGCTAGATACGCAGTATTTT.

This clonotype was detected many times. This chain connects TRBV27 to TRBJ2-3, with 10 nucleotides matching TRBD2. CDR1 is MNHEY, CDR2 SMNVEV, per germline (reference sequence). With 3 bases clipped from V and 1 base from J, the junction kept 13 bases outside the gene matches. The CDR3 consists of 19 residues. The CDR3 nucleotides read TGTGCCAGCAGTTTGTTGGCTAGCGGGAGTATGAGGGGCACAGATACGCAGTATTTT. Its protein product is CASSLLASGSMRGTDTQYF.

The table lists this clonotype with many counts. V gene TRBV5-1 combines with J gene TRBJ1-1; no firm D call. Trimming shortened V by 7 bases and J by 1 base, and 8 bases separated the two germline ends. The CDR3 runs to 12 residues. Germline CDR1 SGHRS, CDR2 YFSETQ. This CDR3 reads CASQDENTEAFF. The CDR3 nucleotides are TGCGCCAGCCAAGACGAGAACACTGAAGCTTTCTTT.

This chain uses TRBV15 with TRBJ2-7; no clear D. CDR1 is LNHNV and CDR2 is YYDKDF in the germline V gene (reference sequence). V was clipped by 0 bases and J by 2 bases, with 5 bases between them. This CDR3 spans 13 amino acids. The CDR3 nucleotides are TGTGCCACCAGCAGAGATGAGGCCTACGAGCAGTACTTC. It codes for CATSRDEAYEQYF.

This clonotype came up a few times. The chain recombines TRBV2 with TRBJ2-7; 8 bases line up with TRBD2. Germline trimming cut 7 bases from V and 3 bases from J; bases unmatched to any gene: 11. CDR1 is SNHLY and CDR2 is FYNNEI in the germline V gene. The CDR3 is 15 residues long. CDR3: CASKGVAGGIYEQYF. CDR3 coding DNA: TGTGCCAGCAAAGGTGTGGCGGGAGGTATCTACGAGCAGTACTTC.

This clonotype came up a few times. The rearrangement uses TRBV3-1 and TRBJ2-5; TRBD2 aligns across 15 bases. CDR3 length: 19 amino acids. V shed 0 bases, J shed 4 bases, and the junction held 9 bases outside the gene matches. From germline, CDR1 is LGHDT and CDR2 YNNKEL (reference sequence). CDR3 coding DNA: TGTGCCAGCAGCCAAGATTGGGGATGGGGACTAGCGGGAGGAGAGACCCAGTACTTC. Translating gives CASSQDWGWGLAGGETQYF.

This clonotype was observed at least ten times. The chain employs TRBV9 and TRBJ2-7; TRBD1 agrees at 9 bases. There are 15 residues in the CDR3. Germline CDR1 SGDLS, CDR2 YYNGEE. J was trimmed by 0 bases and V by 3 bases; bases with no gene match: 4. The CDR3 here is CASSADRGDSYEQYF. As DNA, the CDR3 is TGTGCCAGCAGCGCGGACAGGGGTGACTCCTACGAGCAGTACTTC.

This clonotype was counted at least ten times. This sequence joins TRBV2 and TRBJ2-1; 7 bases line up with TRBD2. The ends lost 7 bases at V and 5 bases at J; junction bases unmatched: 8. The CDR3 totals 14 residues. Germline V gene sequence: CDR1 SNHLY, CDR2 FYNNEI. The CDR3, as DNA: TGTGCCAGCACCTCACTGGCGGGGGACAATGAGCAGTTCTTC. It encodes CASTSLAGDNEQFF.

This clonotype was picked up a small number of times. The J gene is TRBJ2-7, the V gene TRBV29-1, with 9 bases fitting TRBD2. This CDR3 has 14 amino acids. CDR1 and CDR2 (germline): SQVTM, ANQGSEA. V trimming: 1 base; J trimming: 2 bases; junction bases outside the gene matches: 3. CDR3 DNA sequence: TGCAGCGTTGAAGGGGCGGGAGGGCCCTACGAGCAGTACTTC. This encodes CSVEGAGGPYEQYF.

This clonotype came up a few times. V is TRBV12-3 or TRBV12-4 and J is TRBJ1-1; D gene uncertain. V gave up 5 bases and J gave up 6 bases, with 7 bases separating them. CDR3 size: 11 residues. For the CDR3, the DNA is TGTGCCAGCAGTCTGCTCTCTGAAGCTTTCTTT. Residues: CASSLLSEAFF.

This clonotype has only a few counts. This chain connects TRBV6-2 or TRBV6-3 to TRBJ2-7, with 9 bases lining up with TRBD2. Germline assignment: CDR1 MNHEY and CDR2 SVGEGT. There are 14 residues in the CDR3. The V segment lost 6 bases and the J segment 3 bases; nucleotides outside the gene matches: 6. In nucleotides, the CDR3 is TGTGCCAGCAGCTCCGGGACTAGCCTCTACGAGCAGTACTTC. Encoded protein: CASSSGTSLYEQYF.

This clonotype was seen a handful of times. This chain joins TRBV5-6 and TRBJ2-7; D may be TRBD1 or TRBD2 (5 bases each). Germline CDR1 and CDR2: SGHDT and YYEEEE. V was clipped by 0 bases and J by 2 bases, with 9 bases between them. The CDR3 has 14 residues. The CDR3 spells CASSLVGAAYEQYF. The CDR3 DNA is TGTGCCAGCAGCTTGGTCGGGGCGGCCTACGAGCAGTACTTC.

This chain joins TRBV2 and TRBJ2-2; the D is unclear. This CDR3 has 13 residues. V was shortened by 7 bases and J by 0 bases, with 6 bases between the two germline ends. CDR1 and CDR2 from the germline V gene are SNHLY and FYNNEI. The CDR3 nucleotides are TGTGCCAGCACACCCGCGAACACCGGGGAGCTGTTTTTT. Protein sequence: CASTPANTGELFF.

This clonotype came up a few times. J is TRBJ2-1 and V is TRBV20-1, with 12 bases lining up with TRBD2. The V gene's germline CDR1 is DFQATT and CDR2 SNEGSKA (reference sequence). The CDR3 consists of 15 residues. V was clipped by 6 bases and J by 5 bases; unmatched bases: 8. CDR3 coding DNA: TGCAGTGCACCACCACTAGCGGGAGGAGACAATGAGCAGTTCTTC. Its protein product is CSAPPLAGGDNEQFF.

This clonotype has a count of ten or more. The V call is TRBV15, the J call TRBJ1-2; the D is unclear. The CDR3 contains 13 residues. Trimming left V 1 base short and J 3 bases short, with 6 bases between. Germline V gene lookup returns CDR1 LNHNV and CDR2 YYDKDF (reference sequence). The CDR3 DNA is TGTGCCACCAGCAGAGGACACTACTATGGCTACACCTTC. This translates into CATSRGHYYGYTF.

The V and J genes are TRBV9 and TRBJ2-5; D is uncertain. The V gene lost 4 bases and the J gene lost 5 bases, with 15 bases spanning the gap. Germline CDR1 is SGDLS and CDR2 is YYNGEE. The CDR3 length is 14 residues. CDR3 sequence: CASSSPSPGETQYF. The CDR3 bases are TGTGCCAGCAGCTCCCCCTCGCCGGGCGAGACCCAGTACTTC.

Notes on this clonotype: With a much larger clone just one base away, this may be a read error. The genes are TRBV6-2 or TRBV6-3 and TRBJ2-1, with 8 bases aligning to TRBD2. The J call is uncertain, as TRBJ2-7 better fits the DNA end. The CDR3 consists of 15 residues. Germline values: CDR1 MNHEY, CDR2 SVGEGT. The CDR3 spells CASLLSGTGYNEQYF. The CDR3 nucleotides read TGTGCCAGCCTCCTTAGCGGGACCGGATACAATGAGCAGTACTTC.